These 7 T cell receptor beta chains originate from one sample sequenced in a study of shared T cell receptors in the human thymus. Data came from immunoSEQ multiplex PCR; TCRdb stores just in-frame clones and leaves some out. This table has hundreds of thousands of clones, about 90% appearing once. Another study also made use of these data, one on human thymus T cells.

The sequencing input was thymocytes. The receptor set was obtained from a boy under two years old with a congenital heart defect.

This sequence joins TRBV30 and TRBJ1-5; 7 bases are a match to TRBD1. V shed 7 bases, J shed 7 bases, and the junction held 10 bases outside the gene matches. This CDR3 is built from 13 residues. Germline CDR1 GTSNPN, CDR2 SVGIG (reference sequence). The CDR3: CASGPSGGQPQHF. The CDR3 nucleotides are TGTGCCTCTGGCCCCTCAGGGGGACAGCCCCAGCATTTT.

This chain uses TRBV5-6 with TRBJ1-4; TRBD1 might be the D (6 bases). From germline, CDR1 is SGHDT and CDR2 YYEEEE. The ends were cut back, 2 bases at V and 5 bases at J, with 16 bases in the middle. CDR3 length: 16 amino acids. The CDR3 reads CASSLLQQGQNEKLFF. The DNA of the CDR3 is TGTGCCAGCAGCTTACTTCAACAGGGCCAGAATGAAAAACTGTTTTTT.

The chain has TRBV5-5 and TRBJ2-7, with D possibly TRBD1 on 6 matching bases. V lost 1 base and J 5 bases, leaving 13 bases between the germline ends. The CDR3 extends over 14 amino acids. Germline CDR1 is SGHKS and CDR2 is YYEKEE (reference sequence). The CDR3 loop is CASSLPGEEHEQYF. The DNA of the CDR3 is TGTGCCAGCAGCTTGCCAGGGGAAGAGCACGAGCAGTACTTC.

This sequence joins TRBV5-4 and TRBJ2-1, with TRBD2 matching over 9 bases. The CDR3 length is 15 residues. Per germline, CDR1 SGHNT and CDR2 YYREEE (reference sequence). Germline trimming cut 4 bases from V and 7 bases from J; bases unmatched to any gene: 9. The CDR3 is CASSPDSGGRNEQFF. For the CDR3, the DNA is TGTGCCAGCAGCCCAGATAGCGGGGGCCGGAATGAGCAGTTCTTC.

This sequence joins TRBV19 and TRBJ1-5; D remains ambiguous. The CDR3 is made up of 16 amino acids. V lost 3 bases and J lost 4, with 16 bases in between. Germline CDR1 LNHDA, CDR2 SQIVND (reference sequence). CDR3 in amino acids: CASSIYGIRENQPQHF. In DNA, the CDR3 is TGTGCCAGTAGTATTTATGGTATTCGGGAAAATCAGCCCCAGCATTTT.

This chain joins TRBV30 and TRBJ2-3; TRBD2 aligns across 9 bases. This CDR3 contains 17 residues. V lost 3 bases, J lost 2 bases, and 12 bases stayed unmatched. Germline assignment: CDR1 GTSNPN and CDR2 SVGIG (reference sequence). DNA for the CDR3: TGTGCCTGGAGGGTCGCGGGAGGGGAAGGGCACACAGATACGCAGTATTTT. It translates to CAWRVAGGEGHTDTQYF.

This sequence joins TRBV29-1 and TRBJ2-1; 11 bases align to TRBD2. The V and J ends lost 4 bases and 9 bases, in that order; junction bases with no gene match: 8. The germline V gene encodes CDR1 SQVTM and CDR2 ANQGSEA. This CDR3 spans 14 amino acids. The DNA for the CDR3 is TGCAGCGTTGCTCGTAGCGGGAGGGTTGTTGAGCAGTTCTTC. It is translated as CSVARSGRVVEQFF.